These 29 T cell receptor beta chains originate from one sample sequenced in a study of naive and memory T cell subsets. The beta constant-region primer was an equimolar mix of two oligonucleotides covering TRBC1 and TRBC2. MiXCR, run by TCRdb on the UMI-ligation and nested PCR reads, gives a single entry per CDR3 protein. The data show roughly 140,000 distinct CDR3 sequences, 15% to 20% seen once. Input material: naive CD4+ T cells from blood. The receptors come from a human donor in good health.

This clonotype showed up just a few times. This rearrangement joins TRBV12-3 or TRBV12-4 to TRBJ1-6, with D possibly TRBD1 on 6 matching bases. The V end lost 3 bases, the J end lost 15 bases, and 9 bases lay between the germline ends. This CDR3 region has 11 residues. The CDR3 DNA is TGTGCCAGCAGTTTTAGGGGGGACCTCCACTTT. Residues: CASSFRGDLHF.

This clonotype occurred a few times. J is TRBJ2-1 and V is TRBV6-2 or TRBV6-3; 11 bases fit TRBD2. Per the germline V gene, CDR1 is MNHEY and CDR2 is SVGEGT. This CDR3 contains 21 residues. The V and J ends lost 6 bases and 1 base, in that order; junction bases with no gene match: 20. The DNA of the CDR3 is TGTGCCAGCAGCCAACCAAAACCCAATAGCGGGAGGGCCTTATCCTACAATGAGCAGTTCTTC. Translation gives CASSQPKPNSGRALSYNEQFF.

This clonotype has more than one count but fewer than ten. This chain links TRBV20-1 with TRBJ2-7; D not certain. V was trimmed by 5 bases and J by 4 bases, leaving 18 bases between them. CDR3 length: 14 residues. Germline-derived CDR1 and CDR2 are DFQATT and SNEGSKA (reference sequence). The CDR3 here is CSADLVKPLYEQYF. The CDR3 bases are TGCAGTGCTGACCTCGTTAAGCCTTTGTACGAGCAGTACTTC.

This clonotype was seen a handful of times. V is TRBV29-1 and J is TRBJ2-7; weak D call: TRBD1 (6 bases). The CDR3 contains 14 residues. From germline, CDR1 is SQVTM and CDR2 ANQGSEA. V lost 7 bases and J 0 bases, leaving 16 bases between the germline ends. The CDR3 DNA sequence: TGCAGCGGCATGGTAGGGGGTTCCTCCTACGAGCAGTACTTC. Protein product: CSGMVGGSSYEQYF.

The chain carries TRBV20-1 and TRBJ2-7, with 9 bases identical to TRBD2. V shed 2 bases and J 4 bases; nucleotides not matched to a gene: 18. Per the germline V gene, CDR1 is DFQATT and CDR2 is SNEGSKA (reference sequence). This CDR3 is built from 18 residues. The CDR3 region has the DNA TGCAGTGCTAGACACCGCGGAGGCGGGAGGGCCTTCAAATACGAGCAGTACTTC. Its translation: CSARHRGGGRAFKYEQYF.

The chain couples TRBV20-1 to TRBJ2-7; 12 nucleotides match TRBD2. V trimming: 1 base; J trimming: 6 bases; junction bases outside the gene matches: 4. The CDR3 consists of 14 residues. In germline, CDR1 is DFQATT, CDR2 SNEGSKA (reference sequence). The CDR3 spells CSARGTSGIGEQYF. CDR3 nucleotides: TGCAGTGCTAGAGGGACTAGCGGGATAGGCGAGCAGTACTTC.

The gene calls are TRBV10-3 and TRBJ2-5, with 8 bases that match TRBD1. Trimming at V came to 6 bases and at J to 0 bases, leaving 3 bases not matched to a gene. The CDR3 has 14 amino acids. The germline V gene encodes CDR1 ENHRY and CDR2 SYGVKD. CDR3 protein: CAISRQGNQETQYF. As DNA, the CDR3 is TGTGCCATCAGCAGACAGGGGAACCAAGAGACCCAGTACTTC.

The chain couples TRBV20-1 to TRBJ1-2; D is perhaps TRBD1 (5 bases). This CDR3 contains 13 residues. The germline V gene encodes CDR1 DFQATT and CDR2 SNEGSKA (reference sequence). Trimming pared 6 bases from V and 6 bases from J, leaving 17 bases between. In nucleotides, the CDR3 is TGCAGTGCCCGAGGGGTTTCCTTCGATGGCTACACCTTC. Its translation: CSARGVSFDGYTF.

The chain combines TRBV12-3 or TRBV12-4 with TRBJ1-2; D not resolved. The CDR3 totals 14 residues. V dropped 2 bases and J dropped 7 bases, with 14 bases sitting between them. In nucleotides, the CDR3 is TGTGCCAGCAGTTTAAGTACGGGATTCAGTGGCTACACCTTC. Protein: CASSLSTGFSGYTF.

This clonotype has a handful of counts. V and J are TRBV16 and TRBJ2-7; D gene uncertain. The length of the CDR3 is 12 residues. Trimming shortened V by 6 bases and J by 7 bases, and 13 bases separated the two germline ends. Germline assignment: CDR1 KGHSY and CDR2 FQNENV. The chain's CDR3 is CASSLSYGEQYF. CDR3 nucleotide sequence: TGTGCCAGCAGTCTGAGCTACGGAGAGCAGTACTTC.

This clonotype was seen only a few times. The chain links TRBV11-1 to TRBJ1-1; D ambiguous. This CDR3 has 13 amino acids. Germline lookup yields CDR1 SGHAT and CDR2 FQDESV (reference sequence). Trimming removed 1 base from V and 0 bases from J, with 3 bases in between. The CDR3 DNA follows: TGTGCCAGCAGCTTAGACATGAACACTGAAGCTTTCTTT. This translates into CASSLDMNTEAFF.

The table lists this clonotype with a few counts. This chain uses TRBV7-8 with TRBJ2-5; D may be TRBD1 (5 bases). Trimming removed 7 bases at V and 5 bases at J, with 14 bases between. Germline V gene data show CDR1 as SGHVS and CDR2 as FQNEAQ. This CDR3 is built from 13 residues. The CDR3 region is CASNSGQLETQYF. CDR3 bases: TGTGCCAGCAACTCAGGGCAACTCGAGACCCAGTACTTC. The full variable domain, its missing parts supplied by reference TRBV7-8 and TRBJ2-5, is GAGVSQSPRYKVAKRGQDVALRCDPISGHVSLFWYQQALGQGPEFLTYFQNEAQLDKSGLPSDRFFAERPEGSVSTLKIQRTQQEDSAVYLCASNSGQLETQYFGPGTRLLVL.

This clonotype occurred a few times. This chain links TRBV18 with TRBJ2-1; TRBD1 matches at 7 bases. Germline lookup yields CDR1 KGHSH and CDR2 LQKENI. The V segment lost 1 base and the J segment 5 bases; nucleotides outside the gene matches: 5. The CDR3 totals 15 residues. CDR3 DNA: TGTGCCAGCTCACCACTAACAGGGGCGGACAATGAGCAGTTCTTC. This encodes CASSPLTGADNEQFF.

This clonotype was counted a few times. This chain joins TRBV12-5 and TRBJ2-7; D uncertain. Deletions cut 5 bases from V and 2 bases from J, with 13 bases between. This CDR3 has 14 residues. Germline V gene data show CDR1 as LGHNT and CDR2 as FRNRAP. CDR3 DNA sequence: TGTGCTAGTGGTCTTGGCAGTTGGGCCTACGAGCAGTACTTC. Its protein product is CASGLGSWAYEQYF.

This clonotype was seen only a few times. The V and J genes are TRBV19 and TRBJ2-1, with TRBD1 matching 7 bases. Trimming cost V 7 bases and J 6 bases; bases outside gene matches: 12. CDR3 length: 15 amino acids. Germline lookup yields CDR1 LNHDA and CDR2 SQIVND (reference sequence). The CDR3 sequence is CASTPAGGKGNEQFF. The CDR3 region has the DNA TGTGCCAGTACCCCGGCAGGGGGTAAGGGCAATGAGCAGTTCTTC.

The CDR3 loop reads CASSHGLGSGPPLYGYTF. The CDR3 DNA reads TGTGCCAGCAGCCACGGCCTGGGATCAGGGCCCCCTCTCTATGGCTACACCTTC. The chain carries TRBV11-2 and TRBJ1-2, with D possibly matching TRBD1 (5 bases). V was shortened by 5 bases and J by 4 bases, with 26 bases between the two germline ends. Germline V gene lookup returns CDR1 SGHAT and CDR2 FQNNGV. The CDR3 spans 18 residues.

V and J are TRBV28 and TRBJ2-2; 14 bases fit TRBD2. Germline lookup yields CDR1 MDHEN and CDR2 SYDVKM. After removal of 4 bases from V and 0 bases from J, the junction contained 7 bases not matched to a gene. The CDR3 extends over 19 amino acids. The CDR3 sequence is CASSSSGLAGVSNTGELFF. CDR3 DNA: TGTGCCAGCAGTTCCTCGGGACTAGCGGGAGTGTCGAACACCGGGGAGCTGTTTTTT.

The rearrangement uses TRBV7-2 and TRBJ2-7; 10 bases are shared with TRBD2. With 5 bases clipped from V and 0 bases from J, the junction kept 13 bases outside the gene matches. The germline V gene has CDR1 SGHTA and CDR2 FQGNSA. The CDR3 has 18 amino acids. The CDR3 coding sequence is TGTGCCAGCAGCGCACGAGCGGGAGGGCCTACCAGCTCCTACGAGCAGTACTTC. Residues: CASSARAGGPTSSYEQYF.

This clonotype was counted a few times. The chain joins TRBV4-1 to TRBJ2-7; 9 positions match TRBD2. The CDR3 covers 15 residues. Germline loops: CDR1 MGHRA, CDR2 YSYEKL. V shed 0 bases and J 7 bases; nucleotides not matched to a gene: 7. This chain's CDR3 is CASSQDLAGPLEQYF. The CDR3 bases are TGCGCCAGCAGCCAAGATCTAGCGGGGCCCTTGGAGCAGTACTTC.

This clonotype has more than one count but fewer than ten. V is TRBV30 and J is TRBJ1-2; unclear D gene. Germline assignment: CDR1 GTSNPN and CDR2 SVGIG (reference sequence). This CDR3 is built from 12 residues. Trimming took off 2 bases at V and 1 base at J, with 5 bases between the two ends. The chain's CDR3 is CAWSPDNYGYTF. The DNA for the CDR3 is TGTGCCTGGAGTCCCGATAACTATGGCTACACCTTC.

This clonotype has just a few counts. The chain employs TRBV14 and TRBJ1-1; D gene unclear. The length of the CDR3 is 12 residues. V lost 0 bases, J lost 11 bases, and 10 bases lay in between. CDR1 and CDR2 from the germline V gene are SGHDN and FVKESK. CDR3 residues: CASSQDRGLAFF. The CDR3 nucleotides are TGTGCCAGCAGCCAAGATCGAGGTTTGGCTTTCTTT.

This clonotype has a handful of counts. The chain joins TRBV6-5 to TRBJ2-7; the D gene is possibly TRBD1 (5 bases). Trimming stripped 2 bases from V and 7 bases from J, with 12 bases between. Germline V gene lookup returns CDR1 MNHEY and CDR2 SVGAGI. This CDR3 contains 13 residues. DNA for the CDR3: TGTGCCAGCAGTTACGACAGAATGCAGGAGCAGTACTTC. As protein: CASSYDRMQEQYF.

The chain combines TRBV11-2 with TRBJ2-1, with a weak D call TRBD1 (5 bases). The germline gives CDR1 SGHAT, CDR2 FQNNGV. The V and J ends lost 9 bases and 0 bases respectively, with 12 bases between them. CDR3 length: 14 amino acids. The CDR3 DNA is TGTGCCAGTAGAGATCAGGGCTCCTACAATGAGCAGTTCTTC. Encoded protein: CASRDQGSYNEQFF.

This clonotype has just a few counts. The J gene is TRBJ2-3, the V gene TRBV7-2, with 11 nucleotides matching TRBD2. Germline CDR1 SGHTA, CDR2 FQGNSA. Losses at the gene ends were 6 bases for V and 4 bases for J; bases not matched to a gene: 6. The CDR3 loop spans 15 amino acids. The CDR3 loop is CASSASGRSADTQYF. The DNA of the CDR3 is TGTGCCAGCAGTGCTAGCGGGAGGTCCGCAGATACGCAGTATTTT.

The chain is built from TRBV12-3 or TRBV12-4 and TRBJ2-7; the match to TRBD2 covers 9 bases. The CDR3 has 15 amino acids. The junction had 8 bases not matched to a gene; V was cut back by 6 bases and J by 2 bases. The CDR3 region has the DNA TGTGCCAGCAGCATTAGCGGGAGCGTAACCTACGAGCAGTACTTC. Its protein is CASSISGSVTYEQYF.

This clonotype appeared a few times. The chain couples TRBV6-2 or TRBV6-3 to TRBJ2-3, with TRBD2 as a possible D gene (6 bases). In germline, CDR1 is MNHEY, CDR2 SVGEGT. The CDR3 covers 17 residues. V shed 2 bases and J shed 1 base, with 16 bases lying between them. CDR3 sequence: CASSYGRTSGRTDTQYF. In DNA form, the CDR3 reads TGTGCCAGCAGTTACGGGAGGACGTCGGGACGCACAGATACGCAGTATTTT.

The rearrangement joins TRBV6-1 to TRBJ1-1; D is uncertain. In germline, CDR1 is MNHNS, CDR2 SASEGT. The CDR3 sequence is 13 residues long. Trimming left V 7 bases short and J 5 bases short, with 14 bases between. CDR3 bases: TGTGCCAGCAATTACGGGCGGTTGACTGAAGCTTTCTTT. Its translation: CASNYGRLTEAFF.

This clonotype was detected ten times or more. The CDR3 is CASSLQSNQPQHF. The CDR3 DNA reads TGTGCCAGTAGCTTACAAAGCAATCAGCCCCAGCATTTT. The rearrangement joins TRBV19 to TRBJ1-5; D gene unclear. The CDR3 length is 13 residues. Germline V CDR1 and CDR2: LNHDA, SQIVND (reference sequence). Trimming pared 6 bases from V and 1 base from J, leaving 7 bases between.

This chain uses TRBV20-1 with TRBJ1-1; TRBD1 matches 9 bases. From germline, CDR1 is DFQATT and CDR2 SNEGSKA (reference sequence). The V and J ends lost 0 bases and 6 bases, in that order; junction bases with no gene match: 8. The CDR3 contains 15 residues. CDR3 in amino acids: CSARDTGTGKSEAFF. The CDR3 DNA follows: TGCAGTGCTAGAGATACCGGGACAGGGAAATCTGAAGCTTTCTTT.